The clone carrying this T cell receptor beta chain was found once. The data stem from a study of blood T cell repertoires in COVID-19. The length of the CDR3 is 14 residues. Trimming stripped 1 base from V and 1 base from J, with 10 bases between. Germline assignment: CDR1 GTSNPN and CDR2 SVGIG (reference sequence). Authors' analysis steps: Cell counts per sample came from amplifying reference gene primers. TCRdb keeps only in-frame clones here, not all; method: immunoSEQ multiplex PCR. That table gives V, J and clone size, and the DNA gave D and trimming. This sample has tens of thousands of clones, with nearly 90% found just once.

The rearrangement links TRBV30 to TRBJ1-1, with D possibly being TRBD1 (5 bases). The TCR originated in a man aged 45-60 years with active COVID-19. The material sequenced was peripheral blood. Written as DNA, the CDR3 is TGTGCCTGGAGTGCCCTGGGGGGGAACACTGAAGCTTTCTTT. This gives the protein CAWSALGGNTEAFF.